This T cell receptor beta chain was recovered during a study of blood T cell repertoires in COVID-19. On the study more broadly: Researchers got acute and convalescent COVID-19 samples from the United States, Italy and Spain.

Germline V gives CDR1 LGHDT, CDR2 YNNKEL (reference sequence). The germline V and J ends were trimmed by 1 base and 5 bases, with 9 bases remaining between them. The CDR3 runs to 14 residues. How the authors handled the data: Amplification of reference gene primers provided the estimated nucleated cell counts. Sequencing used immunoSEQ multiplex PCR; TCRdb keeps in-frame clones, though not all of them. That table is the source of V, J and clone size, and D and trimming were worked out from the DNA. The data contain a few hundred thousand clones, approximately 85% of them singletons. The specimen sequenced was peripheral blood. V usage is TRBV3-1 (or the pseudogene TRBV3-2) and J usage is TRBJ2-4; tentatively, D is TRBD2 (6 bases). This clonotype was sampled from a woman aged 70-85 years with acute or convalescent COVID-19. CDR3 sequence: CASSQVWGENIQYF. In nucleotides, the CDR3 is TGTGCCAGCAGCCAAGTGTGGGGGGAAAACATTCAGTACTTC.